A single sample is the source of the 2 T cell receptor beta chains below, sequenced in a study of regulatory T cells in long-lasting Graves disease. Time point described: persistent/refractory GD, antithyroid drugs over 5 years with positive TRAb. PBMC-derived RNA was used for the TCR library. Assembly of TCR beta libraries relied on iRepertoire HTBI primers together with Arm-PCR of CDR3 regions. TCRdb reprocessed the multiplex PCR reads via MiXCR and lists one record per CDR3 protein. This table holds roughly 700,000 distinct CDR3 sequences, 25% to 35% found once. The sample here was peripheral blood mononuclear cells (PBMCs), taken when the disease was refractory, from a patient treated with antithyroid drugs. Source of these receptors: a female donor with Graves disease.

This clonotype was seen at least ten times. The rearrangement joins TRBV28 to TRBJ1-2; tentatively, D is TRBD1 (6 bases). Between the trimmed V and J ends, which lost 2 bases and 3 bases, there was a span of 7 bases. Germline V CDR1 and CDR2: MDHEN, SYDVKM. The CDR3 runs to 13 residues. The CDR3 loop reads CASSLPGDYGYTF. The CDR3 DNA reads as TGTGCCAGCAGTTTACCAGGGGACTATGGCTACACCTTC.

This clonotype has more than one count but fewer than ten. J is TRBJ1-1 and V is TRBV5-1, with D unclear. This CDR3 spans 13 amino acids. The germline CDR1 and CDR2 sequences are SGHRS and YFSETQ. V was shortened by 3 bases and J by 5 bases, with 11 bases between the two germline ends. CDR3 DNA sequence: TGCGCCAGCAGCTACTCCACCAAGACTGAAGCTTTCTTT. This sequence encodes CASSYSTKTEAFF.